Listed here are 30 T cell receptor beta chains from one sample, sequenced in a study of T cells in Graves' hyperthyroidism and ophthalmopathy. Amplified TCR beta CDR3 regions derived from RNA transcripts. Researchers ran a first-round RT-PCR on the TCR CDR3 using the HTBI primer set. Via MiXCR, TCRdb re-called the multiplex PCR reads, giving one row per CDR3 protein. Of hundreds of thousands of distinct CDR3 sequences listed, roughly 15% were seen once; the top ten hold approximately 30%. The specimen was blood. Receptors were obtained from a woman aged 18-35 years with Graves' ophthalmopathy.

This clonotype was detected many times. This chain links TRBV5-1 with TRBJ1-5; TRBD1 is a possible D gene (6 bases). Germline V gene sequence: CDR1 SGHRS, CDR2 YFSETQ. CDR3 length equals 14 residues. The V and J ends lost 0 bases and 5 bases respectively, with 9 bases between them. The CDR3, as DNA: TGCGCCAGCAGCTTGGGGACAGACCATCAGCCCCAGCATTTT. This gives the protein CASSLGTDHQPQHF.

This chain joins TRBV5-1 and TRBJ1-6; D is undetermined. Deletions cut 0 bases from V and 13 bases from J, with 11 bases between. Germline CDR1 is SGHRS and CDR2 is YFSETQ. The CDR3 covers 13 residues. The CDR3 sequence: CASSLEMSGPLHF. The DNA for the CDR3 is TGCGCCAGCAGCTTGGAGATGTCGGGGCCCCTCCACTTT.

This clonotype was recorded a few times. The CDR3 sequence is CASSVAGRDLTDTQYF. CDR3 in DNA: TGTGCCAGCAGCGTAGCTGGCAGAGATCTCACAGATACGCAGTATTTT. The chain combines TRBV9 with TRBJ2-3; D gene uncertain. The CDR3 has 16 amino acids. Germline V CDR1 and CDR2: SGDLS, YYNGEE. V was shortened by 0 bases and J by 2 bases, with 13 bases between the two germline ends.

The rearrangement links TRBV28 to TRBJ2-7; the match to TRBD1 covers 8 bases. Germline lookup yields CDR1 MDHEN and CDR2 SYDVKM. The CDR3 loop spans 16 amino acids. The J segment lost 1 base and the V segment lost 4 bases, leaving 9 bases of the junction unmatched. CDR3 sequence (DNA): TGTGCCAGCAGTTCTCTCGGGACAGGTTTTTCCTACGAGCAGTACTTC. Protein product: CASSSLGTGFSYEQYF. Variable domain in full (rest from reference TRBV28 and TRBJ2-7): DVKVTQSSRYLVKRTGEKVFLECVQDMDHENMFWYRQDPGLGLRLIYFSYDVKMKEKGDIPEGYSVSREKKERFSLILESASTNQTSMYLCASSSLGTGFSYEQYFGPGTRLTVT.

This clonotype was detected only a few times. This sequence joins TRBV9 and TRBJ2-2; 7 bases agree with TRBD1. V shed 3 bases and J 2 bases; nucleotides not matched to a gene: 4. Germline CDR1 is SGDLS and CDR2 is YYNGEE. CDR3 length equals 15 residues. The CDR3 nucleotides read TGTGCCAGCAGCGATGGGACAGCTAACACCGGGGAGCTGTTTTTT. Encoded protein: CASSDGTANTGELFF.

This clonotype was observed at least ten times. This chain connects TRBV20-1 to TRBJ2-3; 9 nucleotides align to TRBD2. The CDR3 is 16 amino acids. V shed 3 bases, J shed 0 bases, and the junction held 7 bases outside the gene matches. From germline, CDR1 is DFQATT and CDR2 SNEGSKA (reference sequence). The CDR3 reads CSARQGLARSTDTQYF. Written as DNA, the CDR3 is TGCAGTGCTAGGCAAGGACTAGCGAGAAGCACAGATACGCAGTATTTT.

The chain has TRBV20-1 and TRBJ2-1, with TRBD2 matching 12 bases. The CDR3 runs to 15 residues. The V segment lost 0 bases and the J segment 7 bases; nucleotides outside the gene matches: 4. Germline CDR1 DFQATT, CDR2 SNEGSKA (reference sequence). This CDR3 reads CSARDLAGGHNEQFF. In DNA, the CDR3 is TGCAGTGCTAGAGATCTAGCGGGGGGGCATAATGAGCAGTTCTTC.

Many counts were recorded for this clonotype. CDR3 residues: CASSNRRTEAFF. DNA for the CDR3: TGTGCCAGTAGTAATCGGCGGACGGAAGCTTTCTTT. The rearrangement uses TRBV19 and TRBJ1-1; D is undetermined. From germline, CDR1 is LNHDA and CDR2 SQIVND (reference sequence). V was trimmed by 4 bases and J by 8 bases, leaving 11 bases between them. This CDR3 is built from 12 residues.

This chain links TRBV20-1 with TRBJ2-1, with 9 bases lining up with TRBD1. CDR1 and CDR2 (germline): DFQATT, SNEGSKA (reference sequence). The length of the CDR3 is 12 residues. The CDR3 DNA follows: TGCAGCGCGGGACAGGGCGTTTATGAGCAGTTCTTC. It translates to CSAGQGVYEQFF.

The chain has TRBV19 and TRBJ1-4, with a possible D match to TRBD1 (6 bases). CDR3 size: 15 residues. Trimming removed 4 bases at V and 8 bases at J, with 17 bases between. The V gene's germline CDR1 is LNHDA and CDR2 SQIVND (reference sequence). CDR3 bases: TGTGCCAGTAGTAAGAACAGGGCCTCGGGAGAAAAACTGTTTTTT. This encodes CASSKNRASGEKLFF.

In this sample, this clonotype turned up a few times. The chain carries TRBV20-1 and TRBJ2-4; D possibly corresponds to TRBD2 (6 bases). CDR1 DFQATT and CDR2 SNEGSKA come from the germline V gene (reference sequence). V lost 6 bases and J 0 bases, leaving 21 bases between the germline ends. The length of the CDR3 is 17 residues. This CDR3 is CSAPLGEATLAKNIQYF. The CDR3 DNA sequence: TGCAGTGCCCCCTTGGGGGAGGCTACACTAGCCAAAAACATTCAGTACTTC.

At least ten counts were recorded for this clonotype. The V gene is TRBV6-1, the J gene TRBJ2-7; D is unclear. The germline CDR1 and CDR2 sequences are MNHNS and SASEGT. The V and J ends lost 9 bases and 6 bases respectively, with 9 bases between them. This CDR3 has 10 amino acids. CDR3 protein: CASGGPEQYF. In nucleotides, the CDR3 is TGTGCCAGTGGCGGCCCCGAGCAGTACTTC.

Turning to this clonotype: Germline is not matched at one junction end, which may reflect a read error. The chain links TRBV5-6 to TRBJ2-2; tentative D call: TRBD1 (7 bases). This CDR3 spans 16 amino acids. The germline CDR1 and CDR2 sequences are SGHDT and YYEEEE. The DNA of the CDR3 is TGTGCCAGCAGCTTGGTATTCAGGGGGACCACCGGGGGGCTGTTTTTT. Translated: CASSLVFRGTTGGLFF.

Ten or more counts support this clonotype. The genes are TRBV12-3 or TRBV12-4 and TRBJ1-5; tentative D call: TRBD1 (5 bases). This CDR3 spans 15 amino acids. The ends were cut back, 5 bases at V and 2 bases at J, with 13 bases in the middle. The CDR3 sequence is CASSLMGRGNQPQHF. CDR3 DNA: TGTGCCAGCAGTCTCATGGGCAGGGGCAATCAGCCCCAGCATTTT.

This clonotype was observed many times. V is TRBV6-1 and J is TRBJ1-6; D call uncertain. This CDR3 has 15 amino acids. V was shortened by 5 bases and J by 5 bases, with 13 bases between the two germline ends. Germline CDR1 and CDR2: MNHNS and SASEGT. DNA of the CDR3: TGTGCCAGCAGTTTTACAGAACTTCATAATTCACCCCTCCACTTT. Its translation is CASSFTELHNSPLHF.

There are many counts of this clonotype. The junction departs from the called germline gene at one end, perhaps through a read error. The rearrangement uses TRBV7-2 and TRBJ2-6; TRBD1 agrees at 7 bases. The V gene's germline CDR1 is SGHTA and CDR2 FQGNSA. CDR3 length equals 16 residues. The CDR3 loop reads CASSLDTGAGANVLTF. The CDR3 DNA is TGTGCCAGCAGTTTAGACACAGGGGCAGGGGCCAACGTCCTGACTTTC.

As concerns this clonotype: A read error may be the cause here, since a much bigger clone is one base away. The V gene is TRBV10-1, the J gene TRBJ2-7, with a tentative D call TRBD2 (5 bases). Germline lookup yields CDR1 WNHNN and CDR2 SYGVQD (reference sequence). The CDR3 has 14 amino acids. V gave up 4 bases and J gave up 1 base, with 11 bases separating them. Here the CDR3 DNA reads TGCGCCAGCAGTGGGGAAGAGGGATCCTACGAGCAGTACTTC. This translates into CASSGEEGSYEQYF.

This clonotype was counted ten times or more. The chain links TRBV27 to TRBJ2-1; D may be TRBD2 (5 bases). Germline CDR1 reads MNHEY; CDR2 reads SMNVEV (reference sequence). With 6 bases removed from V and 3 bases from J, the gap between germline ends came to 21 bases. CDR3 length: 17 amino acids. CDR3 loop: CASRPYTRRALYNEQFF. In nucleotides, the CDR3 is TGTGCCAGCAGACCATATACAAGGCGGGCACTCTACAATGAGCAGTTCTTC.

Note on this clonotype: This could be a read error, since a much larger clone is one nucleotide away. The rearrangement uses TRBV7-6 and TRBJ1-5; D is unresolved. CDR1 is SGHVS, CDR2 FNYEAQ, per germline. This CDR3 region has 16 residues. CDR3 amino acids: CASSLFPGISSQPQHF. The CDR3 DNA reads as TGTGCCAGCAGCTTATTCCCGGGGATTAGCAGTCAGCCCCAGCATTTT.

Concerning this clonotype itself: A much larger clone lies a single base off, so this may be a read error. This chain connects TRBV20-1 to TRBJ2-4, with D possibly matching TRBD1 (6 bases). The CDR3 is 16 amino acids. V was clipped by 0 bases and J by 10 bases, with 22 bases between them. Germline values: CDR1 DFQATT, CDR2 SNEGSKA (reference sequence). The CDR3 sequence is CSARDWGQGMVEIQYF. The CDR3 DNA follows: TGCAGTGCTAGAGATTGGGGGCAGGGGATGGTGGAGATTCAGTACTTC.

Remarks on this clonotype: One base away lies a much larger clone, so this may be a sequencing read error. The chain employs TRBV6-6 and TRBJ2-1, with D tentatively TRBD2 (6 bases). Germline-derived CDR1 and CDR2 are MNHNY and SVGAGI (reference sequence). This CDR3 contains 17 residues. Between the trimmed V and J ends, which lost 0 bases and 0 bases, there was a span of 12 bases. CDR3 residues: CASSYSAGQGSYNEQFF. DNA for the CDR3: TGTGCCAGCAGTTACTCCGCGGGGCAGGGCTCCTACAATGAGCAGTTCTTC.

Comments on this clonotype: This CDR3 fails to terminate in the conserved phenylalanine or tryptophan, so it likely reflects a read error. J is TRBJ1-1 and V is TRBV28; 7 bases are a match to TRBD1. Germline CDR1 reads MDHEN; CDR2 reads SYDVKM. J lost 3 bases, V lost 5 bases, and 9 bases had no gene match. This CDR3 has 15 amino acids. DNA of the CDR3: TGTGCCAGCAGTCCCCCAGGGGGTTGGGACACTGAAGCTTTCCTT. Translation gives CASSPPGGWDTEAFL.

This clonotype was seen at least ten times. V and J are TRBV2 and TRBJ2-7; TRBD2 might be the D (6 bases). This CDR3 is built from 14 residues. From germline, CDR1 is SNHLY and CDR2 FYNNEI. V shed 6 bases and J shed 4 bases, with 16 bases lying between them. For the CDR3, the DNA is TGTGCCAGCAGCCCTCGGGACTTAACTTACGAGCAGTACTTC. This encodes CASSPRDLTYEQYF.

The sample holds many counts of this clonotype. The chain is built from TRBV30 and TRBJ1-2; TRBD1 is a possible D gene (6 bases). In germline, CDR1 is GTSNPN, CDR2 SVGIG (reference sequence). This CDR3 is built from 11 residues. V lost 8 bases, J lost 5 bases, and 12 bases lay in between. The CDR3 nucleotides are TGTGCCCAGGACAGTCGGTATGGCTACACCTTC. It is translated as CAQDSRYGYTF.

This clonotype has at least ten counts. Relative to the germline gene, one junction end is altered; a read error may explain this. The chain employs TRBV14 and TRBJ2-4; D is ambiguous. The CDR3 extends over 13 amino acids. Germline assignment: CDR1 SGHDN and CDR2 FVKESK. The CDR3 reads CASSRKAQNIQYF. Here the CDR3 DNA reads TGTGCCAGCAGCCGCAAAGCCCAAAACATTCAGTACTTC.

The V call is TRBV27, the J call TRBJ2-1, with D hard to call. The germline CDR1 and CDR2 sequences are MNHEY and SMNVEV (reference sequence). V gave up 3 bases and J gave up 7 bases, with 4 bases separating them. The CDR3 runs 11 residues. CDR3 loop: CASSFVNEQFF. CDR3 nucleotide sequence: TGTGCCAGCAGTTTTGTGAATGAGCAGTTCTTC.

Comment on this clonotype: Given a much more abundant clone one base away, this may be a read error. This chain joins TRBV20-1 and TRBJ1-5; 7 nucleotides match TRBD1. CDR3 size: 14 residues. V was clipped by 4 bases and J by 4 bases; unmatched bases: 7. Germline CDR1 and CDR2: DFQATT and SNEGSKA (reference sequence). In DNA form, the CDR3 reads TGCAGTGCTAACCCCGGGACAGCTAATCAGCCCCAGCATTTT. This sequence encodes CSANPGTANQPQHF.

At least ten counts were recorded for this clonotype. The chain couples TRBV5-1 to TRBJ1-2; no definite D call. V lost 0 bases and J lost 5, with 8 bases in between. Germline V gene sequence: CDR1 SGHRS, CDR2 YFSETQ. This CDR3 contains 13 residues. The CDR3 loop is CASSLAGEYGYTF. In DNA form, the CDR3 reads TGCGCCAGCAGCTTGGCCGGAGAGTATGGCTACACCTTC.

The chain is built from TRBV12-3 or TRBV12-4 and TRBJ1-1; D may be TRBD1 (6 bases). This CDR3 comprises 12 residues. The ends were cut back, 5 bases at V and 5 bases at J, with 9 bases in the middle. The CDR3 bases are TGTGCCAGCAGTGCAGGGGTAACTGAAGCTTTCTTT. The encoded protein is CASSAGVTEAFF.

This clonotype was observed a few times. Since a much larger clone is just one base distant, this may be a read error. The CDR3 DNA follows: TGTGCCAGCAGCTTAGCATATAAAGCTTTCTTT. It encodes CASSLAYKAFF. This chain joins TRBV11-2 and TRBJ1-1; D call uncertain. This CDR3 is 11 amino acids long. Per germline, CDR1 SGHAT and CDR2 FQNNGV. Trimming cost V 1 base and J 9 bases, with 6 bases left between them.